The rows below give T cell receptor beta chains drawn from one sample of a study of CD8 T cells in ankylosing spondylitis. Each CDR3 protein gets one entry after TCRdb re-called the 5' RACE reads with MiXCR. The repertoire holds just under 350,000 distinct CDR3 sequences, with about 15% as singletons. Sequencing was done on a sample of blood, either unsorted or a sorted T cell fraction (not recorded which). The origin of the receptors is a male donor with ankylosing spondylitis or in good health (not recorded which). The CDR3 runs from the conserved cysteine through the conserved F or W. Fields, in order: J gene, D gene, V gene, clone size, CDR3 protein, CDR3 DNA. A D gene is named only where the DNA matches it firmly. Size is stated for part of the rows, as once, few or many counts, or as a class when the clone is expanded.

j_gene: TRBJ2-3
d_gene: -
v_gene: TRBV10-3
abundance: -
CDR3aa: CAIMADTQYF
CDR3nt: TGTGCGATCATGGCAGATACGCAGTATTTT

j_gene: TRBJ1-3
d_gene: -
v_gene: TRBV11-3
abundance: few
CDR3aa: CASSLRGALTGNTIYF
CDR3nt: TGTGCCAGCAGCTTACGGGGGGCTTTGACGGGAAACACCATATATTTT

j_gene: TRBJ2-5
d_gene: -
v_gene: TRBV18
abundance: once
CDR3aa: CASSPFLDVSETQYF
CDR3nt: TGTGCCAGCTCACCATTCCTGGACGTGAGTGAGACCCAGTACTTC

j_gene: TRBJ2-4
d_gene: TRBD2
v_gene: TRBV12-3/TRBV12-4
abundance: -
CDR3aa: CASSLSGGAAKNIQYF
CDR3nt: TGTGCCAGCAGTTTGAGCGGGGGGGCTGCCAAAAACATTCAGTACTTC

j_gene: TRBJ1-1
d_gene: -
v_gene: TRBV7-9
abundance: few
CDR3aa: CASSLWRGDTEAFF
CDR3nt: TGTGCCAGCAGCTTATGGCGAGGTGACACTGAAGCTTTCTTT

j_gene: TRBJ2-3
d_gene: TRBD1
v_gene: TRBV20-1
abundance: -
CDR3aa: CSARVGTADTQYF
CDR3nt: TGCAGTGCTAGAGTCGGGACAGCAGATACGCAGTATTTT

j_gene: TRBJ1-5
d_gene: -
v_gene: TRBV6-1
abundance: -
CDR3aa: CASSPSGVNQPQHF
CDR3nt: TGTGCCAGCAGTCCGTCTGGCGTCAATCAGCCCCAGCATTTT

j_gene: TRBJ2-1
d_gene: -
v_gene: TRBV3-1
abundance: few
CDR3aa: CASSPGEGGYNEQFF
CDR3nt: TGTGCCAGCAGCCCTGGCGAGGGCGGCTACAATGAGCAGTTCTTC

j_gene: TRBJ2-2
d_gene: TRBD2
v_gene: TRBV5-1
abundance: -
CDR3aa: CASSLAGREPTGELFF
CDR3nt: TGCGCCAGCAGCTTGGCCGGGAGGGAACCCACCGGGGAGCTGTTTTTT

j_gene: TRBJ2-1
d_gene: -
v_gene: TRBV2
abundance: -
CDR3aa: CATRTEYNEQFF
CDR3nt: TGTGCCACCAGGACAGAATACAATGAGCAGTTCTTC

j_gene: TRBJ2-6
d_gene: TRBD1
v_gene: TRBV5-1
abundance: -
CDR3aa: CASSFLQGTGANVLTF
CDR3nt: TGCGCCAGCAGCTTTCTACAGGGGACTGGGGCCAACGTCCTGACTTTC

j_gene: TRBJ2-7
d_gene: TRBD2
v_gene: TRBV7-9
abundance: -
CDR3aa: CASSTRGGGYNSYEQYF
CDR3nt: TGTGCCAGCAGCACCCGTGGGGGAGGGTACAACTCCTACGAGCAGTACTTC

j_gene: TRBJ1-1
d_gene: TRBD1
v_gene: TRBV5-1
abundance: many
CDR3aa: CASSKQGVAEAFF
CDR3nt: TGCGCCAGCAGCAAACAGGGGGTCGCTGAAGCTTTCTTT

j_gene: TRBJ2-1
d_gene: TRBD2
v_gene: TRBV7-2
abundance: -
CDR3aa: CASSLERGRYNEQFF
CDR3nt: TGTGCCAGCAGCTTGGAGCGGGGGCGCTACAATGAGCAGTTCTTC

j_gene: TRBJ1-4
d_gene: TRBD1
v_gene: TRBV12-3/TRBV12-4
abundance: -
CDR3aa: CASSLDRGPGVGEKLFF
CDR3nt: TGTGCCAGCAGTCTTGACAGGGGGCCTGGTGTCGGTGAAAAACTGTTTTTT

j_gene: TRBJ2-3
d_gene: TRBD2
v_gene: TRBV29-1
abundance: -
CDR3aa: CSLSGADTQYF
CDR3nt: TGCAGCCTCAGCGGGGCAGATACGCAGTATTTT

j_gene: TRBJ1-1
d_gene: -
v_gene: TRBV5-5
abundance: -
CDR3aa: CASSIRDPQGVGTEAFF
CDR3nt: TGTGCCAGCAGCATTCGAGACCCACAGGGAGTTGGCACTGAAGCTTTCTTT

j_gene: TRBJ2-5
d_gene: -
v_gene: TRBV6-1
abundance: -
CDR3aa: CASKKGLATETKYF
CDR3nt: TGTGCCAGCAAAAAGGGGCTAGCAACAGAGACCAAGTACTTC

j_gene: TRBJ1-2
d_gene: TRBD1
v_gene: TRBV12-3/TRBV12-4
abundance: many
CDR3aa: CASSLEGGGLNGYTF
CDR3nt: TGTGCCAGCAGTTTGGAGGGAGGGGGCCTAAATGGCTACACCTTC

j_gene: TRBJ1-5
d_gene: TRBD1
v_gene: TRBV27
abundance: few
CDR3aa: CASSSLGQGPDQPQHF
CDR3nt: TGTGCCAGCAGCTCCCTCGGACAGGGACCTGATCAGCCCCAGCATTTT

j_gene: TRBJ2-2
d_gene: -
v_gene: TRBV10-3
abundance: -
CDR3aa: CAISESSWVTGELFF
CDR3nt: TGTGCCATCAGTGAGTCGAGTTGGGTCACCGGGGAGCTGTTTTTT

j_gene: TRBJ1-5
d_gene: TRBD1
v_gene: TRBV15
abundance: -
CDR3aa: CATSVTGGEPQHF
CDR3nt: TGTGCCACCAGCGTTACAGGGGGGGAGCCCCAGCATTTT

j_gene: TRBJ2-2
d_gene: -
v_gene: TRBV29-1
abundance: -
CDR3aa: CSVVNRGGTGELFF
CDR3nt: TGCAGCGTTGTCAACAGGGGAGGCACCGGGGAGCTGTTTTTT

j_gene: TRBJ1-2
d_gene: -
v_gene: TRBV29-1
abundance: once
CDR3aa: CSVDLWADGYTF
CDR3nt: TGCAGCGTTGATCTATGGGCGGATGGCTACACCTTC

j_gene: TRBJ1-5
d_gene: -
v_gene: TRBV20-1
abundance: -
CDR3aa: CSASLGPNQPQHF
CDR3nt: TGCAGTGCTAGTTTAGGACCCAATCAGCCCCAGCATTTT

j_gene: TRBJ1-5
d_gene: -
v_gene: TRBV19
abundance: few
CDR3aa: CASSLYTQGSNQPQHF
CDR3nt: TGTGCCAGTAGTTTGTACACCCAGGGTAGCAATCAGCCCCAGCATTTT

j_gene: TRBJ1-1
d_gene: -
v_gene: TRBV5-1
abundance: -
CDR3aa: CASSTQGFNTEAFF
CDR3nt: TGCGCCAGCAGCACACAGGGTTTTAACACTGAAGCTTTCTTT

j_gene: TRBJ2-5
d_gene: TRBD2
v_gene: TRBV6-1
abundance: -
CDR3aa: CASTRGVQETQYF
CDR3nt: TGTGCCAGCACGCGGGGGGTGCAAGAGACCCAGTACTTC

j_gene: TRBJ2-3
d_gene: -
v_gene: TRBV3-1
abundance: few
CDR3aa: CASSQDWRGTDTQYF
CDR3nt: TGTGCCAGCAGCCAAGATTGGAGGGGGACAGATACGCAGTATTTT

j_gene: TRBJ2-7
d_gene: -
v_gene: TRBV7-7
abundance: -
CDR3aa: CASSSSGDGDSYF
CDR3nt: TGTGCCAGCAGCTCCTCCGGAGATGGGGACTCCTACTTC

j_gene: TRBJ2-7
d_gene: TRBD2
v_gene: TRBV12-3/TRBV12-4
abundance: -
CDR3aa: CASSSEGRGRYEQYF
CDR3nt: TGTGCCAGCAGCTCTGAGGGGCGCGGGAGGTACGAGCAGTACTTC

j_gene: TRBJ2-1
d_gene: -
v_gene: TRBV29-1
abundance: few
CDR3aa: CSVPQGPSYNEQFF
CDR3nt: TGCAGCGTCCCTCAGGGACCTAGCTACAATGAGCAGTTCTTC

j_gene: TRBJ2-3
d_gene: -
v_gene: TRBV4-1
abundance: once
CDR3aa: CASSHSPPQADTQYF
CDR3nt: TGCGCCAGCAGCCATTCCCCGCCCCAGGCAGATACGCAGTATTTT

j_gene: TRBJ2-1
d_gene: TRBD2
v_gene: TRBV3-1
abundance: many
CDR3aa: CASSHSGRGNEQFF
CDR3nt: TGTGCCAGCAGCCATAGCGGGAGGGGCAATGAGCAGTTCTTC

j_gene: TRBJ2-1
d_gene: -
v_gene: TRBV3-1
abundance: -
CDR3aa: CASSQGVGMLGPLYGEQFF
CDR3nt: TGTGCCAGCAGCCAAGGGGTTGGAATGTTAGGACCCCTTTACGGTGAGCAGTTCTTC

j_gene: TRBJ2-1
d_gene: -
v_gene: TRBV7-2
abundance: once
CDR3aa: CASSFDPVSSKQFF
CDR3nt: TGTGCCAGCAGCTTCGACCCCGTTTCCTCAAAGCAGTTCTTC

j_gene: TRBJ2-7
d_gene: -
v_gene: TRBV21-1
abundance: -
CDR3aa: CASSRTLGTSGTPCRQYF
CDR3nt: TGTGCCAGCAGCAGAACACTCGGGACTAGCGGGACCCCCTGCCGGCAGTACTTC

j_gene: TRBJ2-7
d_gene: -
v_gene: TRBV10-3
abundance: -
CDR3aa: CAISGGNEQYF
CDR3nt: TGTGCCATCAGTGGGGGCAACGAGCAGTACTTC

j_gene: TRBJ1-2
d_gene: -
v_gene: TRBV6-1
abundance: -
CDR3aa: CASSESGRWANYGYTF
CDR3nt: TGTGCCAGCAGTGAAAGTGGGCGTTGGGCTAACTATGGCTACACCTTC

j_gene: TRBJ2-7
d_gene: TRBD2
v_gene: TRBV5-1
abundance: few
CDR3aa: CASSSTTSGSNEQYF
CDR3nt: TGCGCCAGCAGCTCTACGACTAGCGGGAGCAACGAGCAGTACTTC

j_gene: TRBJ1-4
d_gene: TRBD1
v_gene: TRBV6-1
abundance: few
CDR3aa: CASSPQGASQEKLFF
CDR3nt: TGTGCCAGCAGTCCTCAGGGGGCTAGTCAAGAAAAACTGTTTTTT

j_gene: TRBJ2-1
d_gene: -
v_gene: TRBV3-1
abundance: many
CDR3aa: CASSGRSYNEQFF
CDR3nt: TGTGCCAGCAGCGGGAGATCCTACAATGAGCAGTTCTTC

j_gene: TRBJ2-7
d_gene: TRBD1
v_gene: TRBV5-1
abundance: many
CDR3aa: CASSSGQGYEQYF
CDR3nt: TGCGCCAGCAGCTCGGGACAGGGCTACGAGCAGTACTTC

j_gene: TRBJ1-6
d_gene: TRBD1
v_gene: TRBV4-1
abundance: few
CDR3aa: CASSQDPGTGASPLHF
CDR3nt: TGCGCCAGCAGCCAAGATCCAGGGACAGGGGCTTCACCCCTCCACTTT

j_gene: TRBJ1-2
d_gene: -
v_gene: TRBV27
abundance: -
CDR3aa: CASSLGGSRTYGYTF
CDR3nt: TGTGCCAGCAGCCTGGGGGGGTCACGCACCTATGGCTACACCTTC

j_gene: TRBJ1-1
d_gene: -
v_gene: TRBV3-1
abundance: few
CDR3aa: CASSQDAGYTEAFF
CDR3nt: TGTGCCAGCAGCCAAGATGCGGGGTACACTGAAGCTTTCTTT

j_gene: TRBJ1-2
d_gene: TRBD1
v_gene: TRBV24-1
abundance: many
CDR3aa: CATSDAGGHGYTF
CDR3nt: TGTGCCACCAGTGATGCAGGGGGCCATGGCTACACCTTC

j_gene: TRBJ1-4
d_gene: -
v_gene: TRBV20-1
abundance: -
CDR3aa: CSARDTGGGEKLFF
CDR3nt: TGCAGTGCTAGAGACACAGGAGGCGGTGAAAAACTGTTTTTT